The 3 T cell receptor beta chains below come from one sample, sequenced in a study of blood T cells in healthy people across ages. The second PCR ran roughly 6 to 11 cycles with a sample-barcoded 5' primer and J-beta primers. MiXCR, applied by TCRdb to the 5' RACE reads, yields one record per CDR3 protein. The sample has about 930,000 distinct CDR3 sequences, 25% to 30% seen once. Another study also made use of these data, one on T cells of mothers and their children.

The material sequenced was blood. These receptors all stem from a woman aged 40 to 55 in good health.

This clonotype was seen a few times. A read error may be the cause here, since a much bigger clone is one base away. This sequence joins TRBV9 and TRBJ2-7; 8 bases line up with TRBD1. Germline CDR1 is SGDLS and CDR2 is YYNGEE. CDR3 length: 14 amino acids. The CDR3 region has the DNA TGTGCCAGCAGCGGGGACAGGTACTCCCACGAGCAGTACTTC. Protein sequence: CASSGDRYSHEQYF. The variable domain in full, completed from reference TRBV9 and TRBJ2-7, reads DSGVTQTPKHLITATGQRVTLRCSPRSGDLSVYWYQQSLDQGLQFLIQYYNGEERAKGNILERFSAQQFPDLHSELNLSSLELGDSALYFCASSGDRYSHEQYFGPGTRLTVT.

To note about this clonotype: A much larger clone sits a single nucleotide away, making a read error possible. V is TRBV9 and J is TRBJ2-5; D perhaps matches TRBD2 (7 bases). The CDR3 consists of 15 residues. Germline values: CDR1 SGDLS, CDR2 YYNGEE. Trimming shortened V by 2 bases and J by 2 bases, and 13 bases separated the two germline ends. CDR3 in amino acids: CASSVGRGPQETQYF. The CDR3, as DNA: TGTGCCAGCAGCGTTGGGCGGGGGCCACAAGAGACCCAGTACTTC.

V usage is TRBV4-2 and J usage is TRBJ1-5; 8 nucleotides line up with TRBD1. CDR1 and CDR2 (germline): LGHNA, YNFKEQ. CDR3 length: 15 amino acids. V shed 0 bases and J 9 bases; nucleotides not matched to a gene: 7. This chain's CDR3 is CASSQDPGGDRPQHF. In DNA, the CDR3 is TGTGCCAGCAGCCAAGACCCAGGGGGCGATCGGCCCCAGCATTTT.